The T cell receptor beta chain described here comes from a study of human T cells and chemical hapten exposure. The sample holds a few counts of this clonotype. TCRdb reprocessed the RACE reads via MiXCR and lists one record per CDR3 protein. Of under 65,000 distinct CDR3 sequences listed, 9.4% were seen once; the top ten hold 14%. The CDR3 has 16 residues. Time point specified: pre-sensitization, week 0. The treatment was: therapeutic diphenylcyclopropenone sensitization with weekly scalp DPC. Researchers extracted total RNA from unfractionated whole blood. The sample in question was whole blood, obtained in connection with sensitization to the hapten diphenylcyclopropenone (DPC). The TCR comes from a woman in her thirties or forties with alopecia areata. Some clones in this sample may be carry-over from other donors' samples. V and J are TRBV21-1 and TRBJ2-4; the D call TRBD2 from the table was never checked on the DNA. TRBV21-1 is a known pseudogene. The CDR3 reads CASRNVRRGGKNIQYF. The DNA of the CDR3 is TGTGCCAGCAGGAATGTCAGGCGGGGAGGCAAAAACATTCAGTACTTC.